This TCR beta chain was recovered during a study of blood T cells in healthy people across ages. A sample-barcoded 5' primer and a J-beta primer mix were used in a second PCR of roughly 6 to 11 cycles. CDR3-containing paired-end reads numbering at least 2.5 million came from each sample. TCRdb used MiXCR to reprocess the 5' RACE reads, holding one entry per CDR3 protein. The sample lists around 870,000 distinct CDR3 sequences; more than 25% were seen once. This CDR3 comprises 14 residues. Germline V CDR1 and CDR2: MNHEY, SVGEGT. The V end was cut by 4 bases, the J end by 10 bases, with 17 bases between. A word on this clonotype: Its antigen is still unknown.

Overall study findings and caveats: The study could not conclusively compare naive and antigen-experienced cells, given its unsorted PBMCs.

The chain employs TRBV6-2 or TRBV6-3 and TRBJ2-1; either TRBD1 or TRBD2 may fit D (5 bases each). This sequence originates from a woman over 75 in good health. Material: blood. CDR3 sequence reads: CASSSPGLALEQFF. In nucleotides, the CDR3 is TGTGCCAGCAGTTCCCCGGGGCTAGCTTTAGAGCAGTTCTTC.